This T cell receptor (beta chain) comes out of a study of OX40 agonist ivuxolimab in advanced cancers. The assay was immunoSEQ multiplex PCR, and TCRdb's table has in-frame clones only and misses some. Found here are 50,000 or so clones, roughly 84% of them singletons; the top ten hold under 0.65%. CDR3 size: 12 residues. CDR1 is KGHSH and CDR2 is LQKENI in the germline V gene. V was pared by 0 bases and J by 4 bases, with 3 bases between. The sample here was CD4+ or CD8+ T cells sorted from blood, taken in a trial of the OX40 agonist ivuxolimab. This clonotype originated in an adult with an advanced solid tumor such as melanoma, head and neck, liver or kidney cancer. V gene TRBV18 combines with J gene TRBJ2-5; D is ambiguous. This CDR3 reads CASSPPAETQYF. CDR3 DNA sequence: TGTGCCAGCTCACCACCCGCAGAGACCCAGTACTTC. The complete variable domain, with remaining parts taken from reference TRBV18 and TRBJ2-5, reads NAGVMQNPRHLVRRRGQEARLRCSPMKGHSHVYWYRQLPEEGLKFMVYLQKENIIDESGMPKERFSAEFPKEGPSILRIQQVVRGDSAAYFCASSPPAETQYFGPGTRLLVL.